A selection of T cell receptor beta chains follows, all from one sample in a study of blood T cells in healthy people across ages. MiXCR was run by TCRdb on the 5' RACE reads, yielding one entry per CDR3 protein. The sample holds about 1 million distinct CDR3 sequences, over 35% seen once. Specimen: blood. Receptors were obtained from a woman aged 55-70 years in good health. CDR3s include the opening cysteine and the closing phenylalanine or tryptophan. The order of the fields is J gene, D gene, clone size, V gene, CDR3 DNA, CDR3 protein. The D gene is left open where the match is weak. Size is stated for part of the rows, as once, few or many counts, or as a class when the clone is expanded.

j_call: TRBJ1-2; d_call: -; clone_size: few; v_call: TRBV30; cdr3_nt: TGTGCCTGGAACCGGGACACACATAACTATGGCTACACCTTC; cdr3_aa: CAWNRDTHNYGYTF
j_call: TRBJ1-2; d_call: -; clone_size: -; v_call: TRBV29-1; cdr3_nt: TGCAGCGTAATTACAGGGAACTATGGCTACACCTTC; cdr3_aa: CSVITGNYGYTF
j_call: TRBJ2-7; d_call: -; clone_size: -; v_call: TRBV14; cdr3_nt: TGTGCCAGCAGCCACGACTTAGACTCCTACGAGCAGTACTTC; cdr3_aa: CASSHDLDSYEQYF
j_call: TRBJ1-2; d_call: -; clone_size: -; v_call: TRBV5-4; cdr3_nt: TGTGCCAGCAGCCCATACGAGGACAGTTCTAACTATGGCTACACCTTC; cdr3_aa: CASSPYEDSSNYGYTF
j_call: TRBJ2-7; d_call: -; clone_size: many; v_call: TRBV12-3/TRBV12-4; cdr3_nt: TGTGCCAGCAGTCCCGGGGGCTCCGAGCAGTACTTC; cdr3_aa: CASSPGGSEQYF
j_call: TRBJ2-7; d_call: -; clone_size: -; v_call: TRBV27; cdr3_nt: TGTGCCAGCAGTCCCGGGGAGTACTACGAGCAGTACTTC; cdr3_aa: CASSPGEYYEQYF
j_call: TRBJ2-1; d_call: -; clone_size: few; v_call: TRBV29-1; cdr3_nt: TGCAGCGTGGTGCAGGGATACAATGAGCAGTTCTTC; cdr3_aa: CSVVQGYNEQFF
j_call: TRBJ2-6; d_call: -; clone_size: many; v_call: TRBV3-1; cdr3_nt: TGTGCCAGCAGCCACAGCTCTGGGGCCAACGTCCTGACTTTC; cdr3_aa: CASSHSSGANVLTF
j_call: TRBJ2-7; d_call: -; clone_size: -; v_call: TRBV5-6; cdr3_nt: TGTGCCAGCATGGAGAATGGGGGGAGGATACTCGAGCAGTACTTC; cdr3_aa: CASMENGGRILEQYF
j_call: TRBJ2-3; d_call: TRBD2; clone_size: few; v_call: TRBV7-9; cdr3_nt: TGTGCCAGCAGCTTCGGGAGGACTCTCGCAGATACGCAGTATTTT; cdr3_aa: CASSFGRTLADTQYF
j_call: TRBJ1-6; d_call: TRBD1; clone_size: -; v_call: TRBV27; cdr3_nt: TGTGCCAGCAGTGTCGACAGGGTGATATCACCCCTCCACTTT; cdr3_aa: CASSVDRVISPLHF
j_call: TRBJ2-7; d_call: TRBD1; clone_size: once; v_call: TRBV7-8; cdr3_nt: TGTGCCAGCAGCGAAGATATCCGGGACAGGGGGCATCGGACCTACGAGCAGTACTTC; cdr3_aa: CASSEDIRDRGHRTYEQYF
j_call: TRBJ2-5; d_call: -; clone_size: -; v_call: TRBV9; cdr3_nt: TGTGCCAGCAGCGTAGACGAGGGTCAAGAGACCCAGTACTTC; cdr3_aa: CASSVDEGQETQYF
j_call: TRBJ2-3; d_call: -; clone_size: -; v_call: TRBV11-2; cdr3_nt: TGTGCCAGTGCCCCGGAGGGGACAGATACGCAGTATTTT; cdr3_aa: CASAPEGTDTQYF
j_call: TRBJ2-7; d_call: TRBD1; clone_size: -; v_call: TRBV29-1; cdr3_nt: TGCAGCGTTGAAGGGCCGGACAGGCCATACAATGAGCAGTACTTC; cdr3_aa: CSVEGPDRPYNEQYF
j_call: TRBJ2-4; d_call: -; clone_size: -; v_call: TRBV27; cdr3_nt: TGTGCCAGCAGTCTCCAGAGGATATACAATGAGCAGTACTTC; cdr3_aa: CASSLQRIYNEQYF
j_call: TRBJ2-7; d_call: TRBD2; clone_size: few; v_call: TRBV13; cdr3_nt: TGTGCCAGCAGCAGTAATCTAGCGGGAGAGGTTGGCGAGCAGTACTTC; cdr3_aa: CASSSNLAGEVGEQYF